Below are 14 T cell receptor beta chains sequenced from a single sample in a study of OX40 agonist ivuxolimab in advanced cancers. Assay: immunoSEQ multiplex PCR; the TCRdb copy retains only in-frame clones and omits some. Altogether 74,000 or so clones are present, about 85% being singletons, with the ten largest covering roughly 2%. Source: CD4+ or CD8+ T cells sorted from blood, taken in a trial of the OX40 agonist ivuxolimab. These receptor sequences come from an adult with an advanced solid tumor such as melanoma, head and neck, liver or kidney cancer.

The chain uses TRBV19 and TRBJ2-5; TRBD2 agrees at 11 bases. Per germline, CDR1 LNHDA and CDR2 SQIVND (reference sequence). This CDR3 region has 15 residues. V dropped 5 bases and J dropped 5; count of bases not matched to a gene: 7. CDR3 sequence reads: CASSGSGRAEETQYF. In DNA form, the CDR3 reads TGTGCCAGTAGTGGTAGCGGGAGGGCCGAGGAGACCCAGTACTTC.

This chain links TRBV12-5 with TRBJ1-2; D not certain. The CDR3 is made up of 12 amino acids. The ends were cut back, 4 bases at V and 5 bases at J, with 8 bases in the middle. From germline, CDR1 is LGHNT and CDR2 FRNRAP. This CDR3 reads CASGSDFYGYTF. DNA of the CDR3: TGTGCTAGTGGTTCGGACTTTTATGGCTACACCTTC.

The genes are TRBV2 and TRBJ2-2, with TRBD2 as a possible D gene (6 bases). The CDR3 is 15 amino acids. V was shortened by 3 bases and J by 4 bases, with 12 bases between the two germline ends. Germline V gene sequence: CDR1 SNHLY, CDR2 FYNNEI. The CDR3 protein is CASSEFGGSTGELFF. DNA for the CDR3: TGTGCCAGCAGTGAGTTCGGGGGTAGCACCGGGGAGCTGTTTTTT.

The rearrangement uses TRBV2 and TRBJ1-5, with 10 bases fitting TRBD1. Germline V CDR1 and CDR2: SNHLY, FYNNEI. Losses at the gene ends were 7 bases for V and 3 bases for J; bases not matched to a gene: 6. There are 15 residues in the CDR3. The CDR3 DNA reads TGTGCCAGCAAAGCCGGGACAGGGGCCAATCAGCCCCAGCATTTT. This codes for CASKAGTGANQPQHF.

The chain carries TRBV2 and TRBJ1-6; D remains unclear. The CDR3 totals 11 residues. The germline gives CDR1 SNHLY, CDR2 FYNNEI. V was cut by 4 bases and J by 9 bases, with 4 bases left in between. The CDR3 protein is CASSAGSPLHF. The CDR3 coding sequence is TGTGCCAGCAGTGCTGGTTCACCCCTCCACTTT.

The chain joins TRBV6-6 to TRBJ2-7, with TRBD2 as a possible D gene (6 bases). Trimming removed 2 bases at V and 0 bases at J, with 8 bases between. This CDR3 spans 14 amino acids. Germline CDR1 MNHNY, CDR2 SVGAGI (reference sequence). CDR3 in amino acids: CASSYGGDSYEQYF. The DNA for the CDR3 is TGTGCCAGCAGTTACGGAGGGGACTCCTACGAGCAGTACTTC.

The J gene is TRBJ2-3, the V gene TRBV6-5; possibly TRBD1 or TRBD2 for D (5 bases each). This CDR3 region has 13 residues. The germline V and J ends were trimmed by 6 bases and 2 bases, with 9 bases remaining between them. The germline CDR1 and CDR2 sequences are MNHEY and SVGAGI. This chain's CDR3 is CASSGTDTDTQYF. The CDR3 nucleotides read TGTGCCAGCAGCGGGACGGACACAGATACGCAGTATTTT.

This clone came up once. The V gene is TRBV10-1, the J gene TRBJ2-5, with D perhaps TRBD1 (5 bases). Germline lookup yields CDR1 WNHNN and CDR2 SYGVQD (reference sequence). This CDR3 is built from 13 residues. V lost 4 bases to trimming and J lost 5 bases, with 11 bases between them. The CDR3 region is CASSVRDEETQYF. The CDR3 DNA reads as TGCGCCAGCAGTGTCAGGGATGAGGAGACCCAGTACTTC.

This clone was detected once. The chain links TRBV5-1 to TRBJ2-3; D is unclear. This CDR3 region has 14 residues. Germline V gives CDR1 SGHRS, CDR2 YFSETQ. Between the trimmed V and J ends, which lost 4 bases and 2 bases, there was a span of 11 bases. CDR3 amino acids: CASSERAYTDTQYF. CDR3 coding DNA: TGCGCCAGCAGCGAGCGAGCTTACACAGATACGCAGTATTTT.

V gene TRBV28 combines with J gene TRBJ2-6; no reliable D call. V shed 2 bases and J shed 0 bases, with 8 bases lying between them. CDR1 is MDHEN, CDR2 SYDVKM, per germline. The CDR3 has 16 residues. The CDR3 region has the DNA TGTGCCAGCAGTTTAAACAGAGCCTCTGGGGCCAACGTCCTGACTTTC. Encoded protein: CASSLNRASGANVLTF.

This clone appeared a few times. This chain links TRBV9 with TRBJ1-6; D is unresolved. Per the germline V gene, CDR1 is SGDLS and CDR2 is YYNGEE. Between the trimmed V and J ends, which lost 4 bases and 13 bases, there was a span of 12 bases. The CDR3 is 12 amino acids. The CDR3 reads CASSPEGLPLHF. CDR3 DNA: TGTGCCAGCAGCCCCGAAGGGCTGCCCCTCCACTTT. The full variable domain, rest sourced from reference TRBV9 and TRBJ1-6, is DSGVTQTPKHLITATGQRVTLRCSPRSGDLSVYWYQQSLDQGLQFLIQYYNGEERAKGNILERFSAQQFPDLHSELNLSSLELGDSALYFCASSPEGLPLHFGNGTRLTVT.

The sample holds a few counts of this clone. J is TRBJ2-1 and V is TRBV5-6; 8 bases agree with TRBD1. The trim removed 0 bases at V and 10 bases at J, leaving 6 bases unmatched. Germline CDR1 is SGHDT and CDR2 is YYEEEE. The CDR3 is made up of 14 amino acids. The CDR3 spells CASSLETGEFEQFF. The CDR3 bases are TGTGCCAGCAGCTTGGAGACAGGGGAGTTCGAGCAGTTCTTC.

CDR3 amino acids: CASSYYSTGNIQYF. In DNA form, the CDR3 reads TGCGCCAGCAGTTATTATTCCACGGGAAACATTCAGTACTTC. The chain combines TRBV5-1 with TRBJ2-4; D uncertain. Germline CDR1 and CDR2: SGHRS and YFSETQ. The V gene lost 5 bases and the J gene lost 6 bases, with 15 bases spanning the gap. The CDR3 runs to 14 residues.

This chain uses TRBV19 with TRBJ2-7; D is uncertain. This CDR3 is 15 amino acids long. Per germline, CDR1 LNHDA and CDR2 SQIVND (reference sequence). Trimming removed 1 base at V and 2 bases at J, with 12 bases between. Here the CDR3 DNA reads TGTGCCAGTAGTATAGGCACGGAAGCCCCCTACGAGCAGTACTTC. Its translation is CASSIGTEAPYEQYF.